These 11 T cell receptor beta chains came from one sample sequenced in a study of T cells in Graves' hyperthyroidism and ophthalmopathy. Amplification of TCR beta CDR3 regions was performed using RNA transcripts as template. During a first-round RT-PCR of the TCR CDR3, the HTBI primer set was used. TCRdb reanalysed the multiplex PCR reads using MiXCR and keeps one entry per CDR3 protein. The table records around 360,000 distinct CDR3 sequences, roughly 15% of them present only once. Sequenced input: blood. These receptor sequences come from a woman aged 60-75 years with Graves' ophthalmopathy.

This chain links TRBV27 with TRBJ1-1; maybe TRBD1 (5 bases). Germline V gene sequence: CDR1 MNHEY, CDR2 SMNVEV (reference sequence). Deletions cut 2 bases from V and 5 bases from J, with 12 bases between. The CDR3 loop spans 14 amino acids. This CDR3 is CASSLQGWGTEAFF. The CDR3 DNA reads as TGTGCCAGCAGTTTACAGGGATGGGGGACTGAAGCTTTCTTT.

This clonotype was seen a few times. The J gene is TRBJ2-7, the V gene TRBV5-8, with a weak D call TRBD2 (6 bases). CDR1 and CDR2 from the germline V gene are SGHTS and YDEGEE. Trimming stripped 4 bases from V and 2 bases from J, with 16 bases between. The CDR3 is 15 amino acids. Written as DNA, the CDR3 is TGTGCCAGCAGCACGCCCGGGGGAGAGGCCTACGAGCAGTACTTC. Amino acids: CASSTPGGEAYEQYF. Complete variable domain (other parts from reference TRBV5-8 and TRBJ2-7): EAGVTQSPTHLIKTRGQQATLRCSPISGHTSVYWYQQALGLGLQFLLWYDEGEERNRGNFPPRFSGRQFPNYSSELNVNALELEDSALYLCASSTPGGEAYEQYFGPGTRLTVT.

Many counts were recorded for this clonotype. This sequence joins TRBV28 and TRBJ2-7, with unresolved D. Germline V lookup: CDR1 MDHEN, CDR2 SYDVKM. Trimming stripped 5 bases from V and 5 bases from J, with 16 bases between. The CDR3 loop spans 14 amino acids. CDR3 loop: CASSTQDRFDEQYF. For the CDR3, the DNA is TGTGCCAGCAGTACTCAGGACCGGTTCGACGAGCAGTACTTC.

The V and J genes are TRBV4-2 and TRBJ1-1; perhaps TRBD1 as D (6 bases). The V end lost 8 bases, the J end lost 4 bases, and 14 bases lay between the germline ends. CDR1 LGHNA and CDR2 YNFKEQ come from the germline V gene. The length of the CDR3 is 13 residues. The CDR3 reads CASGTGILTEAFF. The CDR3 DNA sequence: TGTGCCAGCGGCACAGGGATCCTCACTGAAGCTTTCTTT.

Many counts were recorded for this clonotype. The chain couples TRBV28 to TRBJ2-7; possible D gene TRBD2, 5 bases. Per germline, CDR1 MDHEN and CDR2 SYDVKM. The CDR3 loop spans 15 amino acids. The germline V and J ends were trimmed by 3 bases and 2 bases, with 14 bases remaining between them. CDR3 sequence reads: CASSFEGIRAYEQYF. CDR3 bases: TGTGCCAGCAGTTTCGAGGGAATTAGGGCCTACGAGCAGTACTTC. The variable domain in full, with the rest retrieved from reference TRBV28 and TRBJ2-7, is DVKVTQSSRYLVKRTGEKVFLECVQDMDHENMFWYRQDPGLGLRLIYFSYDVKMKEKGDIPEGYSVSREKKERFSLILESASTNQTSMYLCASSFEGIRAYEQYFGPGTRLTVT.

This clonotype has ten or more counts. The rearrangement joins TRBV7-2 to TRBJ2-1; TRBD1 agrees at 7 bases. Germline CDR1 and CDR2: SGHTA and FQGNSA. The J segment lost 6 bases and the V segment lost 2 bases, leaving 7 bases of the junction unmatched. The CDR3 covers 15 residues. The CDR3 nucleotides read TGTGCCAGCAGCTTAATGAGACAGGGTACCAATGAGCAGTTCTTC. Its translation: CASSLMRQGTNEQFF.

The DNA for the CDR3 is TGTGCCAGCAGCCTGAGACAGAACGGACGGGAGACCCAGTACTTC. The encoded protein is CASSLRQNGRETQYF. The chain recombines TRBV28 with TRBJ2-5, with TRBD1 as a possible D gene (5 bases). The CDR3 extends over 15 amino acids. Germline V gene data show CDR1 as MDHEN and CDR2 as SYDVKM. Deletions cut 6 bases from V and 5 bases from J, with 19 bases between. Full variable domain (rest looked up from reference TRBV28 and TRBJ2-5): DVKVTQSSRYLVKRTGEKVFLECVQDMDHENMFWYRQDPGLGLRLIYFSYDVKMKEKGDIPEGYSVSREKKERFSLILESASTNQTSMYLCASSLRQNGRETQYFGPGTRLLVL.

The gene calls are TRBV28 and TRBJ1-2; D remains unclear. CDR3 length equals 12 residues. Germline V CDR1 and CDR2: MDHEN, SYDVKM. Trimming took 6 bases from V and 11 from J, leaving 16 bases between them. The CDR3 nucleotides are TGTGCCAGCAGCCTCCGTGTATCCAGGTACACCTTC. It encodes CASSLRVSRYTF.

This sequence joins TRBV7-9 and TRBJ2-3, with 11 positions matching TRBD2. This CDR3 has 16 residues. Germline V gene lookup returns CDR1 SEHNR and CDR2 FQNEAQ (reference sequence). V lost 6 bases to trimming and J lost 4 bases; unmatched junction nucleotides: 9. CDR3 in DNA: TGTGCCAGCAGTCCTAGCGGGAGGAGCGAGCCAGATACGCAGTATTTT. This gives the protein CASSPSGRSEPDTQYF. Combining the CDR3 with reference TRBV7-9 and TRBJ2-3 gives the whole variable domain DTGVSQNPRHKITKRGQNVTFRCDPISEHNRLYWYRQTLGQGPEFLTYFQNEAQLEKSRLLSDRFSAERPKGSFSTLEIQRTEQGDSAMYLCASSPSGRSEPDTQYFGPGTRLTVL.

This clonotype was detected ten times or more. The chain employs TRBV28 and TRBJ2-3; 9 bases are a match to TRBD2. Germline V lookup: CDR1 MDHEN, CDR2 SYDVKM. The CDR3 contains 16 residues. Trimming cost V 6 bases and J 8 bases; bases outside gene matches: 15. The CDR3 spells CASSLTSGPQASTQYF. The CDR3 DNA follows: TGTGCCAGCAGCCTGACTAGCGGACCACAAGCGAGTACGCAGTATTTT.

This clonotype was detected only a few times. The chain joins TRBV20-1 to TRBJ2-1; 9 nucleotides match TRBD2. Germline V gene lookup returns CDR1 DFQATT and CDR2 SNEGSKA (reference sequence). The CDR3 spans 19 residues. V shed 2 bases and J 4 bases; nucleotides not matched to a gene: 18. The CDR3 region is CSARYFGGRASGTYNEQFF. The CDR3 DNA follows: TGCAGTGCTAGATATTTCGGGGGCCGGGCTAGCGGGACATACAATGAGCAGTTCTTC.